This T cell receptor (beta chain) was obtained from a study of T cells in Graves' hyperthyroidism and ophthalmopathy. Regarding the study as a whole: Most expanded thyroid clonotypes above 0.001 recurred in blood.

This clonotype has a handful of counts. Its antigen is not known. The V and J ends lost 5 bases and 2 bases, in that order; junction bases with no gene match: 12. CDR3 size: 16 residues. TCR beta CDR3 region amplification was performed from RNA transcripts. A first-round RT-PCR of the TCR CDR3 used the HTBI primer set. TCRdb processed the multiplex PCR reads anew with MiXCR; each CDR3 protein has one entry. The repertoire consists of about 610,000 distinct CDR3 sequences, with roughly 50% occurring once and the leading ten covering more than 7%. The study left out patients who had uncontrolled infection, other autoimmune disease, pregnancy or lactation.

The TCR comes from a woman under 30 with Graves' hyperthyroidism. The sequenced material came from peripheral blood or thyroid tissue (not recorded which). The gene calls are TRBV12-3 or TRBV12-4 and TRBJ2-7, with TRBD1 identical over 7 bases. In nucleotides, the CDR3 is TGTGCCAGCAGTCATAAAACAGGGGCAGTCCCCTACGAGCAGTACTTC. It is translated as CASSHKTGAVPYEQYF.